The next 17 T cell receptor beta chains were all read from a single sample in a study of blood T cells in healthy people across ages. A second PCR, run for roughly 6 to 11 cycles, used a sample-barcoded 5' primer plus a J-beta primer mix. MiXCR was run by TCRdb on the 5' RACE reads, yielding one entry per CDR3 protein. The sample has about 1.6 million distinct CDR3 sequences, about 35% seen once; the top ten hold about 10%. Sequencing used blood. These receptors were obtained from a woman in her twenties or thirties in good health.

At least ten counts were recorded for this clonotype. The gene calls are TRBV4-1 and TRBJ2-1, with 9 nucleotides matching TRBD1. Trimming took 0 bases from V and 1 from J; bases not matched to a gene: 1. The length of the CDR3 is 16 residues. Germline CDR1 and CDR2: MGHRA and YSYEKL. As DNA, the CDR3 is TGCGCCAGCAGCCAAGATGGGACAGGGTCCTACAATGAGCAGTTCTTC. Encoded protein: CASSQDGTGSYNEQFF.

This clonotype appeared a few times. The chain employs TRBV11-2 and TRBJ1-1; 7 bases fit TRBD1. The germline V gene has CDR1 SGHAT and CDR2 FQNNGV. Trimming removed 2 bases from V and 11 bases from J; junction bases left unmatched: 8. This CDR3 comprises 13 residues. CDR3 protein: CASSLWTGDLAFF. CDR3 coding DNA: TGTGCCAGCAGCTTATGGACAGGTGATTTGGCTTTCTTT.

This clonotype was detected ten times or more. The gene calls are TRBV7-2 and TRBJ2-3; D is undetermined. The CDR3 spans 14 residues. In germline, CDR1 is SGHTA, CDR2 FQGNSA. V lost 1 base and J lost 2, with 7 bases in between. DNA for the CDR3: TGTGCCAGCAGCTTAGGGCGGTACACAGATACGCAGTATTTT. Translated: CASSLGRYTDTQYF.

The CDR3 DNA reads TGCGCCAGCAGCAACGGACAGGGAGAAACTGAAGCTTTCTTT. Amino acid sequence: CASSNGQGETEAFF. This sequence joins TRBV5-1 and TRBJ1-1, with 8 bases aligning to TRBD1. Losses at the gene ends were 4 bases for V and 5 bases for J; bases not matched to a gene: 7. Per germline, CDR1 SGHRS and CDR2 YFSETQ. The CDR3 sequence is 14 residues long.

This clonotype was seen many times. The chain employs TRBV6-1 and TRBJ1-4; D unclear. The CDR3 sequence is 12 residues long. Trimming left V 4 bases short and J 7 bases short, with 7 bases between. Looked up from germline, CDR1 is MNHNS and CDR2 is SASEGT. CDR3: CASSARPEKLFF. DNA of the CDR3: TGTGCCAGCAGTGCTCGACCTGAAAAACTGTTTTTT.

The rearrangement joins TRBV7-3 to TRBJ1-2, with 9 bases that match TRBD1. The CDR3 has 15 residues. CDR1 and CDR2 from the germline V gene are SGHTA and FQGTGA. The ends lost 5 bases at V and 7 bases at J; junction bases unmatched: 11. In DNA, the CDR3 is TGTGCCAGCAGCCCTTCTACAGGGGGCGCAGGTGGCTACACCTTC. Translating gives CASSPSTGGAGGYTF.

Turning to this clonotype: A clone one base away is much larger, so this may be a read error. The chain couples TRBV20-1 to TRBJ2-4; tentatively, D is TRBD1 (6 bases). The length of the CDR3 is 16 residues. Germline lookup yields CDR1 DFQATT and CDR2 SNEGSKA (reference sequence). The CDR3 DNA reads as TGCAGCGCCGCCCCCAGGGGACGAGTAATGCTCTACGAGCGGTACTTC. Its translation is CSAAPRGRVMLYERYF.

The chain employs TRBV14 and TRBJ2-7; 7 positions match TRBD1. The J segment lost 5 bases and the V segment lost 4 bases, leaving 11 bases of the junction unmatched. The CDR3 contains 15 residues. Germline V gene data show CDR1 as SGHDN and CDR2 as FVKESK. The CDR3 DNA reads TGTGCCAGCAGCCCGGGGACAGCCCGGTGGGACGAGCAGTACGTC. It specifies CASSPGTARWDEQYV.

V gene TRBV30 combines with J gene TRBJ1-6; a possible D gene is TRBD1 (5 bases). Trimming shortened V by 2 bases and J by 8 bases, and 13 bases separated the two germline ends. CDR1 and CDR2 (germline): GTSNPN, SVGIG (reference sequence). The CDR3 covers 14 residues. DNA of the CDR3: TGTGCCTGGAGTAGGGGAGGATTCGATTCACCCCTCCACTTT. Translating gives CAWSRGGFDSPLHF. Filled out from reference TRBV30 and TRBJ1-6, the complete variable domain reads SQTIHQWPATLVQPVGSPLSLECTVEGTSNPNLYWYRQAAGRGLQLLFYSVGIGQISSEVPQNLSASRPQDRQFILSSKKLLLSDSGFYLCAWSRGGFDSPLHFGNGTRLTVT.

This clonotype was found many times. The chain couples TRBV7-8 to TRBJ2-5; D tentatively fits TRBD1 or TRBD2 (6 bases each). Germline V gene sequence: CDR1 SGHVS, CDR2 FQNEAQ. The CDR3 runs 14 residues. The V end was cut by 6 bases, the J end by 6 bases, with 17 bases between. The CDR3 region has the DNA TGTGCCAGCAGTCAGAGAGGAGGGGGTCAGACCCAGTACTTC. As protein: CASSQRGGGQTQYF.

This clonotype has more than one count but fewer than ten. The chain is built from TRBV7-9 and TRBJ1-1, with D possibly TRBD1 on 5 matching bases. The CDR3 sequence is 14 residues long. V was shortened by 6 bases and J by 0 bases, with 11 bases between the two germline ends. Germline-derived CDR1 and CDR2 are SEHNR and FQNEAQ (reference sequence). As DNA, the CDR3 is TGTGCCAGCAGTCTCATGGGGGTGAACACTGAAGCTTTCTTT. Amino acid sequence: CASSLMGVNTEAFF. Drawing the rest from reference TRBV7-9 and TRBJ1-1, the complete variable domain is DTGVSQNPRHKITKRGQNVTFRCDPISEHNRLYWYRQTLGQGPEFLTYFQNEAQLEKSRLLSDRFSAERPKGSFSTLEIQRTEQGDSAMYLCASSLMGVNTEAFFGQGTRLTVV.

The table lists this clonotype with many counts. This chain links TRBV7-2 with TRBJ2-1; 7 bases map to TRBD1. The V and J ends lost 5 bases and 6 bases, in that order; junction bases with no gene match: 7. CDR1 and CDR2 (germline): SGHTA, FQGNSA. The CDR3 covers 14 residues. The CDR3 DNA reads as TGTGCCAGCAGCGTAGGACAGGTGGGCAATGAGCAGTTCTTC. It translates to CASSVGQVGNEQFF.

This clonotype was recorded many times. The rearrangement joins TRBV7-3 to TRBJ2-3, with D possibly TRBD2 on 7 matching bases. Trimming left V 5 bases short and J 5 bases short, with 11 bases between. The germline V gene encodes CDR1 SGHTA and CDR2 FQGTGA. The CDR3 contains 13 residues. The CDR3 DNA sequence: TGTGCCAGCAGCCCAAGGGGGGGAGATACGCAGTATTTT. This translates into CASSPRGGDTQYF.

This clonotype came up once. The chain is built from TRBV9 and TRBJ1-1; D not certain. The CDR3 totals 13 residues. Germline V gene lookup returns CDR1 SGDLS and CDR2 YYNGEE. V was pared by 1 base and J by 1 base, with 5 bases between. This CDR3 reads CASSVRSNTEAFF. The CDR3 nucleotides read TGTGCCAGCAGCGTAAGGTCGAACACTGAAGCTTTCTTT.

The rearrangement joins TRBV5-6 to TRBJ2-1, with D perhaps TRBD1 (5 bases). The CDR3 has 15 amino acids. V dropped 0 bases and J dropped 4 bases, with 11 bases sitting between them. Looked up from germline, CDR1 is SGHDT and CDR2 is YYEEEE. CDR3 amino acids: CASSLGRTTYNEQFF. The DNA for the CDR3 is TGTGCCAGCAGCTTGGGAAGGACAACGTACAATGAGCAGTTCTTC.

This clonotype was counted only a few times. The germline gene is not matched at one end of the junction; a read error may be the cause. The chain employs TRBV18 and TRBJ2-5; D is unresolved. Germline V gives CDR1 KGHSH, CDR2 LQKENI. The CDR3 consists of 13 residues. CDR3 coding DNA: TGTGCCAGCTCACCACCTTCCCAAAAGACCCAGTACTTC. It specifies CASSPPSQKTQYF.

The V gene is TRBV3-1, the J gene TRBJ2-4; D unclear. Germline V gene data show CDR1 as LGHDT and CDR2 as YNNKEL (reference sequence). The CDR3 loop spans 15 amino acids. Trimming cost V 0 bases and J 0 bases, with 6 bases left between them. In nucleotides, the CDR3 is TGTGCCAGCAGCCAAGATACCCTAGCCAAAAACATTCAGTACTTC. It translates to CASSQDTLAKNIQYF.